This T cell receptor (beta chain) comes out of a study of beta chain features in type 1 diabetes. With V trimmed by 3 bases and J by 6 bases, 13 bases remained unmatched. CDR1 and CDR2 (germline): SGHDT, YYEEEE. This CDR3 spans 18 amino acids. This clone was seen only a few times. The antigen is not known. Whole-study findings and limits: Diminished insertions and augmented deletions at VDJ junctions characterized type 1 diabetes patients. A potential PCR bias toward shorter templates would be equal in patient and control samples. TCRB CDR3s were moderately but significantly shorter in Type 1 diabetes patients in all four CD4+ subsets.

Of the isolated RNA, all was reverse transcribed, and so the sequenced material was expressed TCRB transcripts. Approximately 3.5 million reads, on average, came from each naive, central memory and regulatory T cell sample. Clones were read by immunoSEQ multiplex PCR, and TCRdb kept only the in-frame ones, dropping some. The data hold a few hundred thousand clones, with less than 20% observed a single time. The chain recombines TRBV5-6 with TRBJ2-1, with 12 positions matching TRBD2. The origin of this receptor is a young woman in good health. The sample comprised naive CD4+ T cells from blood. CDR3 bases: TGTGCCAGCAGCTGGGCGGCTAGCGGGGGGGCCGTGGGCAATGAGCAGTTCTTC. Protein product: CASSWAASGGAVGNEQFF. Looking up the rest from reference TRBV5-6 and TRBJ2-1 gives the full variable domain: DAGVTQSPTHLIKTRGQQVTLRCSPKSGHDTVSWYQQALGQGPQFIFQYYEEEERQRGNFPDRFSGHQFPNYSSELNVNALLLGDSALYLCASSWAASGGAVGNEQFFGPGTRLTVL.